This T cell receptor beta chain came from a study of CD8 T cells in Susac syndrome. Sequencing of TCR beta covered CD8+ and CD4+ T cells obtained from blood. TEMRA cells underwent FACS enrichment and CD8+ and CD4+ T cells underwent negative isolation. Trimming cost V 6 bases and J 10 bases, with 14 bases left between them. The CDR3 loop spans 11 amino acids. Germline CDR1 DFQATT, CDR2 SNEGSKA (reference sequence). The RNA input was roughly 0.45 to 1 ug, and it was reverse transcribed with random hexamers. MiXCR was run by TCRdb on the immunoSEQ multiplex PCR reads, yielding one entry per CDR3 protein. The sample records approximately 120,000 distinct CDR3 sequences, about 96% being singletons.

Sequencing was performed on CD4+ T cells from PBMCs. This rearrangement joins TRBV20-1 to TRBJ2-3; possible D gene TRBD2, 6 bases. The source of this sequence is a human donor in good health. Here the CDR3 reads CSALRGGSQYF. CDR3 in DNA: TGCAGTGCCCTTAGGGGAGGATCGCAGTATTTT.